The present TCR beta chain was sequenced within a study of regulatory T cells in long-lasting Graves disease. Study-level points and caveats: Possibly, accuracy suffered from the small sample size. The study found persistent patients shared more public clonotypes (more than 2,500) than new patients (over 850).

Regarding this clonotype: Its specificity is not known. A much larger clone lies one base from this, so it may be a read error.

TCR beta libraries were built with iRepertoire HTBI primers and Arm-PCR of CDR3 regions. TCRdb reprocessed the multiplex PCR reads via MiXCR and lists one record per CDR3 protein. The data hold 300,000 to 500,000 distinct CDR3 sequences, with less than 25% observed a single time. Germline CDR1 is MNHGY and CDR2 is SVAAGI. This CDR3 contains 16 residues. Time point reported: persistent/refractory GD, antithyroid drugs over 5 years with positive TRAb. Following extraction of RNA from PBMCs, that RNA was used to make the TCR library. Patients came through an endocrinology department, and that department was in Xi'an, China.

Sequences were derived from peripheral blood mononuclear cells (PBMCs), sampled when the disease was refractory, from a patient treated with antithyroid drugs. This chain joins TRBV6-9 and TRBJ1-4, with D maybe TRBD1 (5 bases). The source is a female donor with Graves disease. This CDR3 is CASSYGMRGTNEKLSF. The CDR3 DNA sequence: TGTGCCAGCAGTTACGGGATGCGGGGGACTAATGAAAAACTGTCTTTT.